These T cell receptor beta chains were read from a single sample in a study of molecular identifiers for immune sequencing clone quantification. TCRdb re-analysed the PCR reads in MiXCR, keeping a single row per CDR3 protein. The sample shows 550,000 to 750,000 distinct CDR3 sequences, around 20% of them seen only once. The sample consisted of naive CD8+ T cells from blood, with Jurkat cell RNA spiked in. The receptors were sampled from a human donor in good health. Some libraries in this study had Jurkat cell RNA spiked in. Both conserved end residues are part of each CDR3. Each record gives: J gene, V gene, D gene, clone size, CDR3 length, CDR3 DNA, CDR3 protein. D genes are given only for firm matches. Part of the rows lack a size; the others show once, few, many or a class for expanded clones.

j_gene: TRBJ2-5
v_gene: TRBV29-1
d_gene: -
abundance: many
len: 12
CDR3nt: TGCAGCGTTGATTTCAACCAAGAGACCCAGTACTTC
CDR3aa: CSVDFNQETQYF

j_gene: TRBJ1-1
v_gene: TRBV19
d_gene: TRBD1
abundance: many
len: 14
CDR3nt: TGTGCCAGTGAGACAGGGGCCGAGGGCACTGAAGCTTTCTTT
CDR3aa: CASETGAEGTEAFF

j_gene: TRBJ1-1
v_gene: TRBV4-1
d_gene: -
abundance: many
len: 12
CDR3nt: TGCGCCAGCAGCCATGCGGGGACTGAAGCTTTCTTT
CDR3aa: CASSHAGTEAFF

j_gene: TRBJ2-7
v_gene: TRBV19
d_gene: -
abundance: many
len: 14
CDR3nt: TGTGCCAGTCGGCCGTGGCTGGGCTCCTACGAGCAGTACTTC
CDR3aa: CASRPWLGSYEQYF

j_gene: TRBJ1-1
v_gene: TRBV20-1
d_gene: -
abundance: -
len: 11
CDR3nt: TGCACTCCTAGTATAGGGCTTGAAGCTTTCTTT
CDR3aa: CTPSIGLEAFF

j_gene: TRBJ2-5
v_gene: TRBV7-9
d_gene: -
abundance: many
len: 12
CDR3nt: TGTGCCAGCAGCTCGTATAAAGAGACCCAGTACTTC
CDR3aa: CASSSYKETQYF

j_gene: TRBJ2-3
v_gene: TRBV7-9
d_gene: -
abundance: -
len: 17
CDR3nt: TGTGCCAGCAGCTCTTCCTTATGGGTTACTAGCACAGATACGCAGTATTTT
CDR3aa: CASSSSLWVTSTDTQYF

j_gene: TRBJ2-1
v_gene: TRBV13
d_gene: -
abundance: many
len: 14
CDR3nt: TGTGCCAGCGTGAAGTGGGGTCATGAGAATGAGCAGTTCTTC
CDR3aa: CASVKWGHENEQFF

j_gene: TRBJ2-7
v_gene: TRBV10-3
d_gene: TRBD2
abundance: many
len: 14
CDR3nt: TGTGCCATCAGTGGGGCGGGAGGGCAGGACGAGCAGTACTTC
CDR3aa: CAISGAGGQDEQYF

j_gene: TRBJ2-3
v_gene: TRBV20-1
d_gene: TRBD1
abundance: few
len: 14
CDR3nt: TGCAGTGCCCCCTCGGACAGGTTAACAGATACGCAGTATTTT
CDR3aa: CSAPSDRLTDTQYF